This is a list of T cell receptor beta chains from one sample in a study of beta chain features in type 1 diabetes. TCRdb's table, derived via immunoSEQ multiplex PCR, lists solely in-frame clones and lacks some. The sample contains approximately 280,000 clones, roughly 15% of which appear only once. Input material: naive CD4+ T cells from blood. The receptors derive from a young man with type 1 diabetes. Both conserved end residues are part of each CDR3. Fields, in order: V gene, CDR3 protein.

V: TRBV5-6; CDR3: CASSLQSHQPQHF
V: TRBV20-1; CDR3: CSAEIGGTQYF
V: TRBV11-2; CDR3: CASSLVSGATTEAFF
V: TRBV30; CDR3: CASPTPGGGSYNEQFF
V: TRBV4-1; CDR3: CASSHPGTSGKSSYNEQFF
V: TRBV6-5; CDR3: CASSKRDLLYEQYF
V: TRBV29-1; CDR3: CSVSDRVNSPLHF
V: TRBV11-2; CDR3: CASSLIQGSMNTEAFF
V: TRBV28; CDR3: CASSFAPGTAFTYEQYF
V: TRBV7-2; CDR3: CASSLRGQGIF
V: TRBV11-2; CDR3: CASSLGLHGGTDTQYF
V: TRBV7-9; CDR3: CASSSQGAGQPQHF
V: TRBV11-1; CDR3: CASSIGLAGPGELFF
V: TRBV12-5; CDR3: CASGLLAGELFF
V: TRBV29-1; CDR3: CSVGATLEREQYF
V: TRBV7-2; CDR3: CASSPSPGQGNTGELFF
V: TRBV28; CDR3: CASRGMWGPHRGELFF
V: TRBV18; CDR3: CASSRTGGNQPQHF
V: TRBV14; CDR3: CASSPLIGGQGYTGELFF
V: TRBV28; CDR3: CASSLAGGREQFF
V: TRBV6-6; CDR3: CASSKTGARGTGELFF
V: TRBV5-1; CDR3: CASSYSPRTGSYEQYF
V: TRBV10-3; CDR3: CAISTGARGEAFF
V: TRBV13; CDR3: CASSLRQGSLITEAFF
V: TRBV30; CDR3: CAWSRTLQETQYF
V: TRBV4-3; CDR3: CASSQVGVDRGLHEQFF
V: TRBV29-1; CDR3: CSVAAGPGTQYF
V: TRBV18; CDR3: CASSPSGTAETQYF
V: TRBV19; CDR3: CASKETGRPDTIYF
V: TRBV5-1; CDR3: CASSGGLAGAGYEQYF
V: TRBV9; CDR3: CASSVDVGLGYTF
V: TRBV28; CDR3: CASLMGGQAHEKLFF
V: TRBV28; CDR3: CASIRAYTGELFF
V: TRBV5-6; CDR3: CASSPWTAGTNTEAFF
V: TRBV19; CDR3: CASSAGVELFF
V: TRBV5-1; CDR3: CASSLGLSGETQYF
V: TRBV18; CDR3: CAGPLKDRGSGNIQYF
V: TRBV18; CDR3: CASSPRQDSTGNTIYF
V: TRBV18; CDR3: CASSPDLGHVVTEAFF
V: TRBV5-1; CDR3: CASSSLRDSTIYEQYF
V: TRBV2; CDR3: CASSERRGGTDTQYF
V: TRBV5-4; CDR3: CASSLGLPTSEQYF
V: TRBV5-6; CDR3: CASSLVASSGGMDTQYF
V: TRBV29-1; CDR3: CSVEGLSTDTQYF
V: TRBV5-1; CDR3: CASSFTGSHEQFF
V: TRBV5-8; CDR3: CASSHRALEAFF
V: TRBV5-4; CDR3: CASRFEGTDQQFF
V: TRBV7-6; CDR3: CASSLSGRAESGNEQFF
V: TRBV9; CDR3: CASSVSASGTQETQYF
V: TRBV29-1; CDR3: CSVAAGPGDEQFF
V: TRBV5-5; CDR3: CASSLRTGNGEQYF
V: TRBV5-6; CDR3: CASSGGQGAAYNEQFF
V: TRBV19; CDR3: CASRTSGGFNTGELFF